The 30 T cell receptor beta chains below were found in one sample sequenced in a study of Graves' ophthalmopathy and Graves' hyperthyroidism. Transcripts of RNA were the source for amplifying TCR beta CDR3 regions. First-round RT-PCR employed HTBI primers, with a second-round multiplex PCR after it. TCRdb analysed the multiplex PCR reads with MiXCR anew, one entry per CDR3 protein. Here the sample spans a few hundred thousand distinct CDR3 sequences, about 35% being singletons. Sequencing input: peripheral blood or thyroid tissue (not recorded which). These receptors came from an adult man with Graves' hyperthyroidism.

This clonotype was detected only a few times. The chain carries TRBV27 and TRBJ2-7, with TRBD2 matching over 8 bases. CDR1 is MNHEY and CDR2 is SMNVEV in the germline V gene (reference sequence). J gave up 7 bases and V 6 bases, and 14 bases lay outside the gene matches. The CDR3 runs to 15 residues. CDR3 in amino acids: CASSPSRAGASEQYF. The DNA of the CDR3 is TGTGCCAGCAGCCCCTCGAGAGCGGGAGCGAGTGAGCAGTACTTC.

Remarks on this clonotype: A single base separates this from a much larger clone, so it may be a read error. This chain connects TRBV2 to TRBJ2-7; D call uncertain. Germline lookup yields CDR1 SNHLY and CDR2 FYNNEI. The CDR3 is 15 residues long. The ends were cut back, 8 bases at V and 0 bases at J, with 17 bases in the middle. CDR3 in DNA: TGTGCCAGCGGTCCCAGACATGCCCCCTCCTACGAGCAGTACTTC. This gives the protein CASGPRHAPSYEQYF.

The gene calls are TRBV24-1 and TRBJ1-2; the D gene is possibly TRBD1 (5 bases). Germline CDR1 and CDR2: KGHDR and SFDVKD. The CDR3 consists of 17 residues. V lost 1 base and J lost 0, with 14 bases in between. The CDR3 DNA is TGTGCCACCAGTGATTTAGGGGACGGTAGCACTAACTATGGCTACACCTTC. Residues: CATSDLGDGSTNYGYTF.

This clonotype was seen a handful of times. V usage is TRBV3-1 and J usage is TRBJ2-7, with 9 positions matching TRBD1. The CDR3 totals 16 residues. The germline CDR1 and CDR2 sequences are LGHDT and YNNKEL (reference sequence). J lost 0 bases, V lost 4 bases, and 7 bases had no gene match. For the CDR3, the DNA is TGTGCCAGCAGCCCGGGACAGGGCAGCCTCTCCTACGAGCAGTACTTC. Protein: CASSPGQGSLSYEQYF.

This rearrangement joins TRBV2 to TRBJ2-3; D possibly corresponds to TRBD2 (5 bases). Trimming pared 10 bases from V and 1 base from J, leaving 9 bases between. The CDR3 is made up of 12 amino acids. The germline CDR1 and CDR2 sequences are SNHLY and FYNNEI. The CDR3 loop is CANRAGTDTQYF. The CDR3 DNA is TGTGCCAACCGAGCGGGCACAGATACGCAGTATTTT.

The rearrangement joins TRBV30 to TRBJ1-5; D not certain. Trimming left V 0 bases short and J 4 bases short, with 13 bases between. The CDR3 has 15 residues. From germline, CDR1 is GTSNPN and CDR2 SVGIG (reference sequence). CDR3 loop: CAWSVSGGGNQPQHF. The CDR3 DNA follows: TGTGCCTGGAGTGTATCTGGTGGAGGGAATCAGCCCCAGCATTTT.

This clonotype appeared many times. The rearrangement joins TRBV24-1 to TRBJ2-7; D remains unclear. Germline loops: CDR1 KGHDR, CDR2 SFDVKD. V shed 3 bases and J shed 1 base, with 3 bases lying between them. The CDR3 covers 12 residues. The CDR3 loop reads CATSDASYEQYF. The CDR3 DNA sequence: TGTGCCACCAGTGATGCTTCCTACGAGCAGTACTTC.

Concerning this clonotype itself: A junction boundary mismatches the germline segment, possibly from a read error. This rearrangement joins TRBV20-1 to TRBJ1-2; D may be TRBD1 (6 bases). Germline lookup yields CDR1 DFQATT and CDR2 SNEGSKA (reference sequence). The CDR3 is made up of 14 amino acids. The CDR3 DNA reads TGCAGTGCCGTAGGGGGGTTGGGAGACTATGGCCACACCTTC. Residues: CSAVGGLGDYGHTF.

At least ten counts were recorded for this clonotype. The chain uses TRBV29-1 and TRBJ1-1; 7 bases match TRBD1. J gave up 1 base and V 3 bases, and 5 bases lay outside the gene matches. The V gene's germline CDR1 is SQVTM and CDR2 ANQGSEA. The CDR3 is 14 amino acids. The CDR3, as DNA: TGCAGCGTTGAGGGCAGGGGGGAGAACACTGAAGCTTTCTTT. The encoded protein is CSVEGRGENTEAFF. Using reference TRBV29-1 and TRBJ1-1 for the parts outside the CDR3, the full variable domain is SAVISQKPSRDICQRGTSLTIQCQVDSQVTMMFWYRQQPGQSLTLIATANQGSEATYESGFVIDKFPISRPNLTFSTLTVSNMSPEDSSIYLCSVEGRGENTEAFFGQGTRLTVV.

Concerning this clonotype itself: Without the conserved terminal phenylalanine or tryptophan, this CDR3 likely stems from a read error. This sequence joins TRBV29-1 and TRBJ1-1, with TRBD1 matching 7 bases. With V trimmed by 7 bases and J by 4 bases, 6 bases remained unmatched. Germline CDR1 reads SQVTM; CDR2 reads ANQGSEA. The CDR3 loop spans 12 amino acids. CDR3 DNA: TGCAGCGCCATTTACAGGGGCACTGAAGCTTTCTCT. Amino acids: CSAIYRGTEAFS.

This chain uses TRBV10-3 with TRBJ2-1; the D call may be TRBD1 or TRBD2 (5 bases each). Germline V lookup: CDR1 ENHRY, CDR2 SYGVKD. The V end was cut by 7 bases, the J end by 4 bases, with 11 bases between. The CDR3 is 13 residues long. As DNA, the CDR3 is TGTGCCATCATGAGGGGCCCGTACAATGAGCAGTTCTTC. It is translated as CAIMRGPYNEQFF.

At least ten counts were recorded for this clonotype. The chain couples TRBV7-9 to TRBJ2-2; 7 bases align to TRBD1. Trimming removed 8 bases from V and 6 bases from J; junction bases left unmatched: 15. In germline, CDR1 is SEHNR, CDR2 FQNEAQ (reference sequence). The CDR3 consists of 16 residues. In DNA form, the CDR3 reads TGTGCCAGCTTTCCCTTAGGGGGCTCCCTCGCCGGGGAGCTGTTTTTT. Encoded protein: CASFPLGGSLAGELFF.

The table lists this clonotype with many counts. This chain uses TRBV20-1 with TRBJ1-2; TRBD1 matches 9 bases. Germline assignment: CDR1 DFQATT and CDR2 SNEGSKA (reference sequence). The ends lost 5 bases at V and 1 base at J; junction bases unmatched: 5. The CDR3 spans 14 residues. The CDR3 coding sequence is TGCAGTGCTTTAGGGACAGGGATTAACTATGGCTACACCTTC. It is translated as CSALGTGINYGYTF.

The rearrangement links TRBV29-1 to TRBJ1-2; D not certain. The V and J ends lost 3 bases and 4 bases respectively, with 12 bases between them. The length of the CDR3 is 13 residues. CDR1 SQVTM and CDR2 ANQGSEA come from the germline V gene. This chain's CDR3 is CSVEEADIYGYTF. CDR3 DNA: TGCAGCGTTGAGGAGGCAGACATCTATGGCTACACCTTC. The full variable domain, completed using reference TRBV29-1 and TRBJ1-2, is SAVISQKPSRDICQRGTSLTIQCQVDSQVTMMFWYRQQPGQSLTLIATANQGSEATYESGFVIDKFPISRPNLTFSTLTVSNMSPEDSSIYLCSVEEADIYGYTFGSGTRLTVV.

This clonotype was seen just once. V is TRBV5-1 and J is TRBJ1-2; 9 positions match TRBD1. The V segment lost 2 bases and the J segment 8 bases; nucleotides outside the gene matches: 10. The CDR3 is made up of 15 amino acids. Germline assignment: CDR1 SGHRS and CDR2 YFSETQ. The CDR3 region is CASSLGTGNLYGYTF. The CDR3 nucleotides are TGCGCCAGCAGCTTAGGGACAGGGAATCTTTACGGCTACACCTTC.

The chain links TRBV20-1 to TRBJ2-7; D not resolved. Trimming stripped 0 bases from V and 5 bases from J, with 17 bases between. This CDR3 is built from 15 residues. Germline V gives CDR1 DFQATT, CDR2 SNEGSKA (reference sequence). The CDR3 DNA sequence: TGCAGTGCTAGAGACTCAACCGGGCTACGCCACGAGCAGTACTTC. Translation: CSARDSTGLRHEQYF.

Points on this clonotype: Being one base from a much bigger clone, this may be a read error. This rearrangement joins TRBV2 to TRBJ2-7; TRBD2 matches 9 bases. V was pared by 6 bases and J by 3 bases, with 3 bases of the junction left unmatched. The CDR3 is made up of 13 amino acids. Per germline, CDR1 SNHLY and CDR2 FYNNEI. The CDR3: CASRRLADYEQYF. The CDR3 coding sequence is TGTGCCAGCAGGAGACTAGCGGACTACGAGCAGTACTTC.

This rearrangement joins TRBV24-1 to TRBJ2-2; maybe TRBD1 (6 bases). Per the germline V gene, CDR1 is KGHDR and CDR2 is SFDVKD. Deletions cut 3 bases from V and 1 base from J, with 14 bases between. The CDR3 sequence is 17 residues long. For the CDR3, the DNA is TGTGCCACCAGTGATGTTTGGGGGCCCCTGAACACCGGGGAGCTGTTTTTT. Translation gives CATSDVWGPLNTGELFF.

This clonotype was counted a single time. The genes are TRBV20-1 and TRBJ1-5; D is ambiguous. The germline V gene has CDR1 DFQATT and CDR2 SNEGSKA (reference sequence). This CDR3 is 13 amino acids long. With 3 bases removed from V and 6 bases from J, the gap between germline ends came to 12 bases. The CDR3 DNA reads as TGCAGTGCTAGTAGGAGGGATAGTCAGCCCCAGCATTTT. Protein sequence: CSASRRDSQPQHF.

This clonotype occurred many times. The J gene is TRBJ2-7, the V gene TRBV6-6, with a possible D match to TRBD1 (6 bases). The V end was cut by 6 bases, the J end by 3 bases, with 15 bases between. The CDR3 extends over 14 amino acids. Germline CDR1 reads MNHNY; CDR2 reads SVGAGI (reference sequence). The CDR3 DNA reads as TGTGCCAGCAGCAATACAGGGTTAGGCTACGAGCAGTACTTC. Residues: CASSNTGLGYEQYF.

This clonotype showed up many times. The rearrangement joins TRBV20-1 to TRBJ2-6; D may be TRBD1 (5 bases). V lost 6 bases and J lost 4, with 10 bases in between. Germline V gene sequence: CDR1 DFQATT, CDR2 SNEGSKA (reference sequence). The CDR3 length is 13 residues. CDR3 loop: CSARVGGANVLTF. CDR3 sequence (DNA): TGCAGTGCCAGGGTGGGAGGGGCCAACGTCCTGACTTTC.

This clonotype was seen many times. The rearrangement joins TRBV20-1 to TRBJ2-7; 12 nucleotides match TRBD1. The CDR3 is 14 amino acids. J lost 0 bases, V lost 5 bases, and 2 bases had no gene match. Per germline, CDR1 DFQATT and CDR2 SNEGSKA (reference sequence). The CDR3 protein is CSAGTGGASYEQYF. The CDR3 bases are TGCAGTGCTGGGACAGGGGGCGCCTCCTACGAGCAGTACTTC.

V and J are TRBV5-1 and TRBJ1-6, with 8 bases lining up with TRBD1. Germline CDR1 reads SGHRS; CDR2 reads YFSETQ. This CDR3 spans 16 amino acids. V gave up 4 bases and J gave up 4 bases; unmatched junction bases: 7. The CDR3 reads CASSLGQGIYNSPLHF. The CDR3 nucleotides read TGCGCCAGCAGCCTCGGACAGGGAATATATAATTCACCCCTCCACTTT.

The DNA of the CDR3 is TGCAGTTACTCGTTGCAGGAGCAGGTCCGCAATCAGCCCCAGCATTTT. Translated, it gives CSYSLQEQVRNQPQHF. V is TRBV20-1 and J is TRBJ1-5; D gene unclear. Germline V gene data show CDR1 as DFQATT and CDR2 as SNEGSKA (reference sequence). The length of the CDR3 is 16 residues. The V end was cut by 8 bases, the J end by 2 bases, with 22 bases between.

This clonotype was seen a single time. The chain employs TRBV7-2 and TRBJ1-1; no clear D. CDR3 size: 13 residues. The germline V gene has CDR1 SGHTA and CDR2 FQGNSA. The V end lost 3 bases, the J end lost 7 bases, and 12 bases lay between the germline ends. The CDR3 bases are TGTGCCAGCAGCTTGAGGACTTCGGTTGAAGCTTTCTTT. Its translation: CASSLRTSVEAFF.

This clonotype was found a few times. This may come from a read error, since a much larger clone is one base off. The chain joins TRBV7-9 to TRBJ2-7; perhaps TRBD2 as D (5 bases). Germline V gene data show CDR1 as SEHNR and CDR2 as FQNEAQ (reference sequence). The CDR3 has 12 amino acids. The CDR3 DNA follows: TGTGCCAGCGGCTTAGGGAGCCTCGAGCAGTACTTC. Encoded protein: CASGLGSLEQYF. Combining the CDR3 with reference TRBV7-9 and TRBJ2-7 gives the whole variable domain DTGVSQNPRHKITKRGQNVTFRCDPISEHNRLYWYRQTLGQGPEFLTYFQNEAQLEKSRLLSDRFSAERPKGSFSTLEIQRTEQGDSAMYLCASGLGSLEQYFGPGTRLTVT.

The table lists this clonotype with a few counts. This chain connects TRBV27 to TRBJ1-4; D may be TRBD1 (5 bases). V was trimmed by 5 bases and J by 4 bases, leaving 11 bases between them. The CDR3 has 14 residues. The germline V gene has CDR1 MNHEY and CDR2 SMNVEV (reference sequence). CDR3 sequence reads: CASSRRTSNEKLFF. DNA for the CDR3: TGTGCCAGCAGTCGCCGGACAAGTAATGAAAAACTGTTTTTT.

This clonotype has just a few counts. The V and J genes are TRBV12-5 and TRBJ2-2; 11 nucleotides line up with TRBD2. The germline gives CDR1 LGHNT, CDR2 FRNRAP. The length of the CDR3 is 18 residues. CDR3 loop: CASSYIPGLAGNTGELFF. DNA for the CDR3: TGTGCCAGCAGTTACATCCCTGGACTAGCGGGGAACACCGGGGAGCTGTTTTTT.

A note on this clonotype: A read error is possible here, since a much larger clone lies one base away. The chain's CDR3 is CASSRISDSYYGYTF. In nucleotides, the CDR3 is TGTGCCAGCAGCCGGATATCGGACAGCTACTATGGCTACACCTTC. The V call is TRBV3-1, the J call TRBJ1-2; TRBD1 is a possible D gene (6 bases). This CDR3 is built from 15 residues. Germline V gene sequence: CDR1 LGHDT, CDR2 YNNKEL (reference sequence). Trimming shortened V by 4 bases and J by 3 bases, and 15 bases separated the two germline ends.

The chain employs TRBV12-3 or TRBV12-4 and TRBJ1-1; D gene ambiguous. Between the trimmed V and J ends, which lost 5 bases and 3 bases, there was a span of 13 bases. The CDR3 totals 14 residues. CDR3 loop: CASSPPRVDTEAFF. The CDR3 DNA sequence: TGTGCCAGCAGTCCCCCTCGGGTTGACACTGAAGCTTTCTTT.